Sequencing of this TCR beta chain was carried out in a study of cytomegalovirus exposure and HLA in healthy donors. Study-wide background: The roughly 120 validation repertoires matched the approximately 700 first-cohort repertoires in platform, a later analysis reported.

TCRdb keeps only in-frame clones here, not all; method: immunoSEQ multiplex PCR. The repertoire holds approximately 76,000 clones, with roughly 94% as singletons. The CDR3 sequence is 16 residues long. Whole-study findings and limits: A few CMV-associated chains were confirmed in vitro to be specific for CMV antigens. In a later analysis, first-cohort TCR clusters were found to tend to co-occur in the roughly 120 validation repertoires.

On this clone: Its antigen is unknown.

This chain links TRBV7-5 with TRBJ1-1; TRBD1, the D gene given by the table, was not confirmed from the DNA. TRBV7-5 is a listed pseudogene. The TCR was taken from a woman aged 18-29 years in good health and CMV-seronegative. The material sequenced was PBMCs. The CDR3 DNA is TGTGCCAGAAGCTTAGCGAAACAGAGAATGAACACTGAAGCTTTCTTT. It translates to CARSLAKQRMNTEAFF.